The 8 T cell receptor beta chains below all came from one sample that was sequenced in a study of cytomegalovirus exposure and HLA in healthy donors. It was with 60 Vbeta and 13 Jbeta primers that the PCR ran. Only in-frame clones appear in the TCRdb table, and some are missing; sequencing was by immunoSEQ multiplex PCR. This sample's clone table lists about 130,000 clones. The sample comprised PBMCs. The receptors were sampled from a man in his thirties or forties in good health and CMV-seronegative.

The chain uses TRBV7-8 and TRBJ2-7; D perhaps matches TRBD2 (5 bases). The CDR3 runs 18 residues. Trimming took off 1 base at V and 0 bases at J, with 19 bases between the two ends. Germline V gene data show CDR1 as SGHVS and CDR2 as FQNEAQ. Here the CDR3 DNA reads TGTGCCAGCAGCTTAGTCGGCAGCTGGGATAGCGACTCCTACGAGCAGTACTTC. Its translation is CASSLVGSWDSDSYEQYF.

This chain joins TRBV5-6 and TRBJ2-2; D unresolved. CDR3 length: 14 residues. CDR1 and CDR2 (germline): SGHDT, YYEEEE. Trimming left V 2 bases short and J 1 base short, with 6 bases between. The chain's CDR3 is CASSFQVNTGELFF. DNA for the CDR3: TGTGCCAGCAGCTTCCAGGTGAACACCGGGGAGCTGTTTTTT. Using reference TRBV5-6 and TRBJ2-2 for the parts outside the CDR3, the full variable domain is DAGVTQSPTHLIKTRGQQVTLRCSPKSGHDTVSWYQQALGQGPQFIFQYYEEEERQRGNFPDRFSGHQFPNYSSELNVNALLLGDSALYLCASSFQVNTGELFFGEGSRLTVL.

The rearrangement uses TRBV5-1 and TRBJ1-1, with 8 bases that match TRBD1. V trimming: 0 bases; J trimming: 4 bases; junction bases outside the gene matches: 11. Germline assignment: CDR1 SGHRS and CDR2 YFSETQ. This CDR3 region has 17 residues. CDR3 amino acids: CASSLGTGGGVGTEAFF. CDR3 DNA: TGCGCCAGCAGCTTGGGCACAGGGGGTGGTGTGGGCACTGAAGCTTTCTTT.

The V call is TRBV5-1, the J call TRBJ2-2, with D perhaps TRBD1 (5 bases). The ends were cut back, 5 bases at V and 7 bases at J, with 15 bases in the middle. Germline CDR1 is SGHRS and CDR2 is YFSETQ. The CDR3 extends over 14 amino acids. CDR3 in amino acids: CASRPGIDNGELFF. The CDR3 DNA reads as TGCGCCAGCAGGCCAGGGATCGATAACGGGGAGCTGTTTTTT. Based on the CDR3 plus reference TRBV5-1 and TRBJ2-2, the full variable domain is KAGVTQTPRYLIKTRGQQVTLSCSPISGHRSVSWYQQTPGQGLQFLFEYFSETQRNKGNFPGRFSGRQFSNSRSEMNVSTLELGDSALYLCASRPGIDNGELFFGEGSRLTVL.

The chain links TRBV27 to TRBJ2-1, with D tentatively TRBD2 (5 bases). The length of the CDR3 is 14 residues. Germline CDR1 MNHEY, CDR2 SMNVEV (reference sequence). Trimming left V 6 bases short and J 8 bases short, with 17 bases between. The CDR3 loop is CASRKRGSRDEQFF. In DNA form, the CDR3 reads TGTGCCAGCAGGAAGAGAGGGTCCCGCGATGAGCAGTTCTTC.

The rearrangement uses TRBV6-1 and TRBJ1-1, with unresolved D. Looked up from germline, CDR1 is MNHNS and CDR2 is SASEGT. The CDR3 extends over 12 amino acids. The CDR3 DNA reads TGTTCAGCGCAGAGTATGAACACTGAAGCTTTCTTT. Translation: CSAQSMNTEAFF.

V is TRBV4-1 and J is TRBJ1-1, with 10 nucleotides matching TRBD1. Germline CDR1 MGHRA, CDR2 YSYEKL. J was trimmed by 5 bases and V by 4 bases; bases with no gene match: 7. The CDR3 length is 15 residues. The CDR3 spells CASSPVTGGRTEAFF. CDR3 sequence (DNA): TGCGCCAGCAGCCCGGTGACAGGGGGCCGGACTGAAGCTTTCTTT.

The chain couples TRBV30 to TRBJ2-3; D is possibly TRBD1 (6 bases). The CDR3 contains 14 residues. Germline loops: CDR1 GTSNPN, CDR2 SVGIG (reference sequence). V shed 2 bases and J shed 2 bases, with 11 bases lying between them. CDR3 in DNA: TGTGCCTGGAGTTTGGGGGCGTTCACAGATACGCAGTATTTT. Encoded protein: CAWSLGAFTDTQYF.